The rows below give T cell receptor beta chains drawn from one sample of a study of beta chain features in type 1 diabetes. Sequenced by immunoSEQ multiplex PCR; TCRdb stores in-frame clones only, minus some. The data hold about 620,000 clones, with around 15% observed a single time. The sample comprised naive CD4+ T cells from blood. The receptors originated from a man between 18 and 35 years old in good health. Each CDR3 is given with its conserved first and last residue. The order of the fields is CDR3 length, D gene, clone size, J gene, V gene, CDR3 DNA, CDR3 protein. The D gene is left open where the match is weak. Clone size is shown for a subset of rows, as once, few, many or a class of expanded clone.

length: 15; D: -; size: few; J: TRBJ2-4; V: TRBV5-4; DNA: TGTGCCAGCAGCCTCAGGGACATAGCCAAAAACATTCAGTACTTC; CDR3: CASSLRDIAKNIQYF
length: 13; D: TRBD1; size: few; J: TRBJ1-2; V: TRBV6-6; DNA: TGTGCCAGCAGACCTGGACAGGGGGCTGGCTACACCTTC; CDR3: CASRPGQGAGYTF
length: 14; D: -; size: few; J: TRBJ2-7; V: TRBV29-1; DNA: TGCAGCGCCCGGGAGGGGACAGGTGGCTACGAGCAGTACTTC; CDR3: CSAREGTGGYEQYF
length: 15; D: -; size: once; J: TRBJ2-1; V: TRBV4-2; DNA: TGTGCCAGCAGCCAAGGTTGGAGCTCCTACAATGAGCAGTTCTTC; CDR3: CASSQGWSSYNEQFF
length: 14; D: -; size: few; J: TRBJ1-4; V: TRBV14; DNA: TGTGCCAGCAGCCAAGGCTACAGTTTGGGAAAACTGTTTTTT; CDR3: CASSQGYSLGKLFF
length: 13; D: -; size: -; J: TRBJ2-3; V: TRBV6-5; DNA: TGTGCCAGCCTCCCCCCGGGGACAGATACGCAGTATTTT; CDR3: CASLPPGTDTQYF
length: 17; D: TRBD2; size: -; J: TRBJ2-1; V: TRBV7-2; DNA: TGTGCCAGCAGCTTAGTTGTTTGGACTAGCGGGAACAATGAGCAGTTCTTC; CDR3: CASSLVVWTSGNNEQFF
length: 14; D: TRBD1; size: few; J: TRBJ1-4; V: TRBV25-1; DNA: TGTGCCAGCAGTGAGACAGGGCGGCATGAAAAACTGTTTTTT; CDR3: CASSETGRHEKLFF
length: 15; D: -; size: few; J: TRBJ2-5; V: TRBV18; DNA: TGTGCCAGCTCGCTAACCGGGACTGCTCAAGAGACCCAGTACTTC; CDR3: CASSLTGTAQETQYF
length: 13; D: -; size: -; J: TRBJ1-1; V: TRBV6-5; DNA: TGTGCCAGCAGTTCCGGACAGAACACTGAAGCTTTCTTT; CDR3: CASSSGQNTEAFF
length: 15; D: TRBD1; size: -; J: TRBJ2-7; V: TRBV5-1; DNA: TGCGCCAGCAGCCCCTGGCGGGACAGGGGTCACGAGCAGTACTTC; CDR3: CASSPWRDRGHEQYF
length: 16; D: -; size: -; J: TRBJ2-2; V: TRBV5-1; DNA: TGCGCCAGCAGCTCACCCCAACCGATGAGGGGCGGGGAGCTGTTTTTT; CDR3: CASSSPQPMRGGELFF
length: 12; D: -; size: -; J: TRBJ1-4; V: TRBV2; DNA: TGTGCCAGCAGTGATGCCTTCGAAAAACTGTTTTTT; CDR3: CASSDAFEKLFF
length: 19; D: TRBD2; size: few; J: TRBJ2-3; V: TRBV4-1; DNA: TGCGCCAGCAGCCAAGGCACTAGCGGGGGGCGCCCTAGCACAGATACGCAGTATTTT; CDR3: CASSQGTSGGRPSTDTQYF
length: 11; D: -; size: -; J: TRBJ2-7; V: TRBV19; DNA: TGTGCCAGACTTCTGACCTACGAGCAGTACTTC; CDR3: CARLLTYEQYF
length: 18; D: TRBD2; size: few; J: TRBJ2-1; V: TRBV27; DNA: TGTGCCAGCAGTTTATCGCAGATATTGCGGGGGAGTTACAATGAGCAGTTCTTC; CDR3: CASSLSQILRGSYNEQFF
length: 15; D: TRBD2; size: -; J: TRBJ2-5; V: TRBV7-9; DNA: TGTGCCAGCAGCATAGGTAGCGGGCGTGAATGGACCCAGTACTTC; CDR3: CASSIGSGREWTQYF
length: 13; D: -; size: few; J: TRBJ2-2; V: TRBV5-6; DNA: TGTGCCAGCAGCTTGGGGGATGGCGGGGAGCTGTTTTTT; CDR3: CASSLGDGGELFF
length: 14; D: -; size: few; J: TRBJ1-1; V: TRBV9; DNA: TGTGCCAGCAGCGCAGACAGCACCAACACTGAAGCTTTCTTT; CDR3: CASSADSTNTEAFF
length: 14; D: -; size: few; J: TRBJ2-7; V: TRBV9; DNA: TGTGCCAGCAGCGTAGATACAGTTTTCTACGAGCAGTACTTC; CDR3: CASSVDTVFYEQYF